This passage covers 19 T cell receptor beta chains from one sample sequenced in a study of blood T cell repertoires in COVID-19. Generated by immunoSEQ multiplex PCR, the TCRdb table keeps only in-frame clones and is missing some. The table has more than 80,000 clones, over 80% seen once. The sample comprised peripheral blood. Receptors were obtained from a woman older than 75 with active or convalescent COVID-19.

This clone appeared a single time. The chain carries TRBV19 and TRBJ1-1; D gene uncertain. Germline lookup yields CDR1 LNHDA and CDR2 SQIVND (reference sequence). V was trimmed by 5 bases and J by 1 base, leaving 8 bases between them. CDR3 size: 13 residues. As DNA, the CDR3 is TGTGCCAGTAGTCCTCTCGGGAACACTGAAGCTTTCTTT. Amino acid sequence: CASSPLGNTEAFF. The full variable domain, in which reference TRBV19 and TRBJ1-1 provide the parts outside the CDR3, is DGGITQSPKYLFRKEGQNVTLSCEQNLNHDAMYWYRQDPGQGLRLIYYSQIVNDFQKGDIAEGYSVSREKKESFPLTVTSAQKNPTAFYLCASSPLGNTEAFFGQGTRLTVV.

The chain has TRBV7-9 and TRBJ2-7; possibly TRBD2 for D (6 bases). The CDR3 spans 15 residues. Trimming removed 5 bases at V and 3 bases at J, with 17 bases between. CDR1 is SEHNR and CDR2 is FQNEAQ in the germline V gene (reference sequence). The CDR3 sequence: CASSGGLGHFYEQYF. The CDR3 nucleotides read TGTGCCAGCAGCGGGGGACTTGGACACTTCTACGAGCAGTACTTC.

The rearrangement uses TRBV5-1 and TRBJ2-7, with 9 bases matching TRBD1. Per germline, CDR1 SGHRS and CDR2 YFSETQ. This CDR3 comprises 15 residues. V shed 4 bases, J shed 5 bases, and the junction held 10 bases outside the gene matches. The CDR3 nucleotides read TGCGCCAGCAGCGTACAGGGGGCGAGTCCTAACGAGCAGTACTTC. It yields the protein CASSVQGASPNEQYF.

The chain couples TRBV4-3 to TRBJ1-5; D uncertain. V lost 1 base and J lost 2, with 6 bases in between. This CDR3 has 14 amino acids. Germline V lookup: CDR1 LGHNA, CDR2 YSLEER. The CDR3 nucleotides are TGCGCCAGCAGCCAAGGGTGGCGCAATCAGCCCCAGCATTTT. Translating gives CASSQGWRNQPQHF.

The chain couples TRBV7-3 to TRBJ2-2; the D gene is possibly TRBD2 (6 bases). The germline V and J ends were trimmed by 4 bases and 6 bases, with 15 bases remaining between them. Germline loops: CDR1 SGHTA, CDR2 FQGTGA. The CDR3 is 15 amino acids. DNA of the CDR3: TGTGCCAGCAGCTCCCTAGCGAGCGGAGCCGGGGAGCTGTTTTTT. Translation gives CASSSLASGAGELFF.

The rearrangement uses TRBV5-1 and TRBJ1-2; TRBD1 is a possible D gene (5 bases). Trimming took 4 bases from V and 7 from J, leaving 20 bases between them. CDR3 length: 15 amino acids. Germline-derived CDR1 and CDR2 are SGHRS and YFSETQ. The CDR3 region has the DNA TGCGCCAGCAGCCCCAGCTGGGGGGGAGAGGGTGGCTACACCTTC. Translating gives CASSPSWGGEGGYTF.

The chain combines TRBV27 with TRBJ1-2; maybe TRBD1 (6 bases). This CDR3 contains 14 residues. The germline gives CDR1 MNHEY, CDR2 SMNVEV (reference sequence). V was shortened by 5 bases and J by 8 bases, with 18 bases between the two germline ends. CDR3 loop: CASSLAGTPKGYTF. The CDR3 DNA reads as TGTGCCAGCAGTCTCGCCGGGACACCAAAAGGCTACACCTTC.

V and J are TRBV5-6 and TRBJ2-5; D possibly corresponds to TRBD2 (5 bases). Germline values: CDR1 SGHDT, CDR2 YYEEEE. The length of the CDR3 is 15 residues. Deletions cut 0 bases from V and 2 bases from J, with 11 bases between. CDR3 protein: CASSLEGSVQETQYF. The DNA for the CDR3 is TGTGCCAGCAGCTTGGAGGGTAGCGTGCAAGAGACCCAGTACTTC.

The rearrangement joins TRBV5-8 to TRBJ2-7; perhaps TRBD1 as D (6 bases). The CDR3 is 16 residues long. V was trimmed by 0 bases and J by 5 bases, leaving 18 bases between them. The germline CDR1 and CDR2 sequences are SGHTS and YDEGEE. CDR3 region: CASSLAAVQGWHEQYF. The DNA of the CDR3 is TGTGCCAGCAGCTTGGCCGCGGTGCAGGGGTGGCACGAGCAGTACTTC. The full variable domain, completed using reference TRBV5-8 and TRBJ2-7, is EAGVTQSPTHLIKTRGQQATLRCSPISGHTSVYWYQQALGLGLQFLLWYDEGEERNRGNFPPRFSGRQFPNYSSELNVNALELEDSALYLCASSLAAVQGWHEQYFGPGTRLTVT.

V and J are TRBV7-2 and TRBJ1-2, with a tentative D call TRBD1 (6 bases). There are 16 residues in the CDR3. CDR1 and CDR2 (germline): SGHTA, FQGNSA. V lost 5 bases and J lost 8, with 24 bases in between. The CDR3, as DNA: TGTGCCAGCAGCCATCCTCCAGCCGTGAGGGGGAAAGGCTACACCTTC. As protein: CASSHPPAVRGKGYTF.

V is TRBV5-1 and J is TRBJ2-1; 7 nucleotides match TRBD2. Germline CDR1 is SGHRS and CDR2 is YFSETQ. V shed 1 base and J 3 bases; nucleotides not matched to a gene: 4. The CDR3 is 15 amino acids. The CDR3 bases are TGCGCCAGCAGCTTGCCTAGCGGACGCTACAATGAGCAGTTCTTC. This translates into CASSLPSGRYNEQFF.

V is TRBV4-3 and J is TRBJ1-2; D not resolved. V was trimmed by 3 bases and J by 8 bases, leaving 16 bases between them. The CDR3 runs to 14 residues. Germline CDR1 reads LGHNA; CDR2 reads YSLEER. CDR3 region: CASSHVNVGGGYTF. The CDR3 DNA reads TGCGCCAGCAGCCATGTCAATGTCGGAGGCGGCTACACCTTC.

The J gene is TRBJ1-2, the V gene TRBV9; D is ambiguous. The V gene lost 4 bases and the J gene lost 6 bases, with 16 bases spanning the gap. Germline CDR1 reads SGDLS; CDR2 reads YYNGEE. CDR3 length: 14 residues. CDR3 sequence: CASSSPRGADGYTF. The CDR3 bases are TGTGCCAGCAGCTCTCCTCGGGGAGCCGATGGCTACACCTTC.

This chain uses TRBV24-1 with TRBJ2-4, with D perhaps TRBD1 (5 bases). Germline V gives CDR1 KGHDR, CDR2 SFDVKD. The V end was cut by 4 bases, the J end by 0 bases, with 9 bases between. The CDR3 covers 15 residues. The CDR3 coding sequence is TGTGCCACCAGTGACCCCAGGGTAGCCAAAAACATTCAGTACTTC. Protein: CATSDPRVAKNIQYF.

This clone was counted between two and nine times. This chain joins TRBV7-2 and TRBJ2-2, with 8 positions matching TRBD1. This CDR3 region has 17 residues. The junction had 9 bases not matched to a gene; V was cut back by 3 bases and J by 3 bases. CDR1 and CDR2 from the germline V gene are SGHTA and FQGNSA. Here the CDR3 reads CASSFRWTGQDTGELFF. In DNA form, the CDR3 reads TGTGCCAGCAGCTTTAGATGGACAGGGCAGGACACCGGGGAGCTGTTTTTT.

This chain joins TRBV6-2 or TRBV6-3 and TRBJ2-1; D possibly corresponds to TRBD2 (6 bases). The germline gives CDR1 MNHEY, CDR2 SVGEGT. Between the trimmed V and J ends, which lost 5 bases and 4 bases, there was a span of 12 bases. The CDR3 totals 14 residues. CDR3 nucleotide sequence: TGTGCCAGCAGTACCGGGACTGTATACAATGAGCAGTTCTTC. Translated, it gives CASSTGTVYNEQFF.

V is TRBV10-1 and J is TRBJ2-1; TRBD1 might be the D (6 bases). V lost 7 bases, J lost 0 bases, and 19 bases lay in between. This CDR3 has 17 residues. The germline V gene has CDR1 WNHNN and CDR2 SYGVQD (reference sequence). The CDR3 protein is CASKVGPGQSSYNEQFF. CDR3 DNA: TGCGCCAGCAAGGTAGGCCCCGGACAGAGCTCCTACAATGAGCAGTTCTTC.

This chain joins TRBV10-3 and TRBJ2-7; TRBD2 matches at 7 bases. The germline V gene encodes CDR1 ENHRY and CDR2 SYGVKD. The CDR3 is 14 residues long. Unmatched junction bases numbered 9, after V lost 10 bases and J lost 0 bases. The CDR3 reads CATREDLSSYEQYF. The CDR3 DNA is TGTGCCACCCGGGAGGACTTAAGCTCCTACGAGCAGTACTTC.

The chain carries TRBV19 and TRBJ2-3; 10 bases are a match to TRBD2. The ends lost 6 bases at V and 1 base at J; junction bases unmatched: 10. Germline V lookup: CDR1 LNHDA, CDR2 SQIVND (reference sequence). This CDR3 is built from 17 residues. CDR3 amino acids: CASRPSFLAGGTDTQYF. Here the CDR3 DNA reads TGTGCCAGTAGGCCTTCGTTTCTAGCGGGGGGCACAGATACGCAGTATTTT.